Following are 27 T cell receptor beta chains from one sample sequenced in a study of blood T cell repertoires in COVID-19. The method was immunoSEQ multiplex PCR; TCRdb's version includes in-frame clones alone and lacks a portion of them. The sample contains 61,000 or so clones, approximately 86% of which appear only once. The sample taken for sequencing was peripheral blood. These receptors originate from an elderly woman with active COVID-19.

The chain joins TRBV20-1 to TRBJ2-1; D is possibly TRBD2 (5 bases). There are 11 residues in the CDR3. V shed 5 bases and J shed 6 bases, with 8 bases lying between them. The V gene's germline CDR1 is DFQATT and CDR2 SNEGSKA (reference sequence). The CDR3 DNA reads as TGCAGTGCTCAAGAGGGCAATGAGCAGTTCTTC. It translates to CSAQEGNEQFF.

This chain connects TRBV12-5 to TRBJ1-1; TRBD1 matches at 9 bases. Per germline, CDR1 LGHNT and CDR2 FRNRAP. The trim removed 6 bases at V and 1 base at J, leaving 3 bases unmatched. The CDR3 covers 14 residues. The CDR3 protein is CASGMTGGNTEAFF. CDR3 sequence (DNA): TGTGCTAGTGGGATGACAGGGGGGAACACTGAAGCTTTCTTT.

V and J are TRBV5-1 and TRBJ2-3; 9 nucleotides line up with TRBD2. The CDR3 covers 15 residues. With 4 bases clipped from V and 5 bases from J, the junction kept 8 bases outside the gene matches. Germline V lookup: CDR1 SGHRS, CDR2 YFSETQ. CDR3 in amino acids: CASSQSGGQGDTQYF. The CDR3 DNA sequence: TGCGCCAGCAGCCAAAGCGGGGGGCAAGGAGATACGCAGTATTTT.

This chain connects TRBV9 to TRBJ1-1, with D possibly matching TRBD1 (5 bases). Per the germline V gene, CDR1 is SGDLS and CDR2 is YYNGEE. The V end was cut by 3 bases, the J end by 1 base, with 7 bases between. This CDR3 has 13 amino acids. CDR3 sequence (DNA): TGTGCCAGCAGCGCAGGGTGGAACACTGAAGCTTTCTTT. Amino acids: CASSAGWNTEAFF.

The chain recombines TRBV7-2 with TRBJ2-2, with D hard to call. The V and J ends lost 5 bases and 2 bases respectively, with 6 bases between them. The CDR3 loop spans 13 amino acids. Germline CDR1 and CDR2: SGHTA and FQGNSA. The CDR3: CASSTVNTGELFF. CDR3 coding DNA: TGTGCCAGCAGCACGGTCAACACCGGGGAGCTGTTTTTT.

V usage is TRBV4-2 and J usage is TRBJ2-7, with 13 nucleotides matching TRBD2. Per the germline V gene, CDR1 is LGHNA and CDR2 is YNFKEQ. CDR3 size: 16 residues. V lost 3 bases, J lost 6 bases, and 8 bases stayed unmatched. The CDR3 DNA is TGTGCCAGCAGCCATATCGGGACTAGCGGGGCAGGCGAGCAGTACTTC. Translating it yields CASSHIGTSGAGEQYF.

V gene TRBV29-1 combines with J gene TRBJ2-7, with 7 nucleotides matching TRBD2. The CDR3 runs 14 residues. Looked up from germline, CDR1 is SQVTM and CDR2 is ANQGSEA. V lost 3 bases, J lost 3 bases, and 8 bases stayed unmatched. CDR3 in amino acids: CSVEAGDRYYEQYF. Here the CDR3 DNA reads TGCAGCGTTGAGGCGGGGGACCGGTACTACGAGCAGTACTTC.

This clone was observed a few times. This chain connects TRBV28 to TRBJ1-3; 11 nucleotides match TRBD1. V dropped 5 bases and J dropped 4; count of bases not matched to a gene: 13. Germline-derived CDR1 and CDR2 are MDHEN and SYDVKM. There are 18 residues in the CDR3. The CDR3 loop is CASSLEGQGVLRGNTIYF. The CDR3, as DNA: TGTGCCAGCAGTCTCGAGGGACAGGGGGTTCTAAGAGGAAACACCATATATTTT.

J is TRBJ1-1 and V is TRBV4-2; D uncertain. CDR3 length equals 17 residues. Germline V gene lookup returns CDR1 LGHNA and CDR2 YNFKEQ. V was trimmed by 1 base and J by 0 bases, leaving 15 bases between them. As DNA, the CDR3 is TGTGCCAGCAGCCAAGCCCCTTCCTCGGTGATGAACACTGAAGCTTTCTTT. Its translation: CASSQAPSSVMNTEAFF.

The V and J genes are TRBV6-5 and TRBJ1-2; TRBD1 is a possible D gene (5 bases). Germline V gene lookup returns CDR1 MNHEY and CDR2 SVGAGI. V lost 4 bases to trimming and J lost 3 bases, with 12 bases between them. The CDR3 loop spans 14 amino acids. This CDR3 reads CASSSGGYDYGYTF. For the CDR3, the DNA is TGTGCCAGCAGTTCCGGGGGGTATGACTATGGCTACACCTTC.

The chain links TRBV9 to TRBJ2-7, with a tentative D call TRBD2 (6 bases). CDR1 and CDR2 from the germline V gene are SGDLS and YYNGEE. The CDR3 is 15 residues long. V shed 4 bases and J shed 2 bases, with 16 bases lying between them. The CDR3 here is CASSRGTGVTYEQYF. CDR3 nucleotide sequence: TGTGCCAGCAGCCGGGGAACGGGGGTGACCTACGAGCAGTACTTC.

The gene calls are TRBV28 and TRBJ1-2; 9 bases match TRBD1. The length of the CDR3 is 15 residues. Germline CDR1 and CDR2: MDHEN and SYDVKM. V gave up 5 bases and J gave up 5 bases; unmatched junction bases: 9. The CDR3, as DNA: TGTGCCAGCAGTATTTACGGGACAGGGACTTATGGCTACACCTTC. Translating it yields CASSIYGTGTYGYTF.

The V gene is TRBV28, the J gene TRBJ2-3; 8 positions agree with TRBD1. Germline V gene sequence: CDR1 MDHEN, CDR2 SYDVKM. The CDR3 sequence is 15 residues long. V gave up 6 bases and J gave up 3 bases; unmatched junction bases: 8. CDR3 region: CASRTSGGGTDTQYF. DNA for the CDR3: TGTGCCAGCAGGACATCAGGGGGCGGGACAGATACGCAGTATTTT. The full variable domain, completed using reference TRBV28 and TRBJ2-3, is DVKVTQSSRYLVKRTGEKVFLECVQDMDHENMFWYRQDPGLGLRLIYFSYDVKMKEKGDIPEGYSVSREKKERFSLILESASTNQTSMYLCASRTSGGGTDTQYFGPGTRLTVL.

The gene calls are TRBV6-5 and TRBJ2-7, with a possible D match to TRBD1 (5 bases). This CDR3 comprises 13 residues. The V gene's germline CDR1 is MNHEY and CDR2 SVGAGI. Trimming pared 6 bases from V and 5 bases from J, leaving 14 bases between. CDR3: CASRVTVPDEQYF. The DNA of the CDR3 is TGTGCCAGCAGGGTGACAGTTCCGGACGAGCAGTACTTC.

CDR3 coding DNA: TGTGCCAGCAGCACAGGGGTTCATAATTCACCCCTCCACTTT. Protein product: CASSTGVHNSPLHF. This chain joins TRBV6-6 and TRBJ1-6; 7 bases align to TRBD1. Germline V CDR1 and CDR2: MNHNY, SVGAGI (reference sequence). The CDR3 has 14 residues. Trimming at V came to 6 bases and at J to 5 bases, leaving 4 bases not matched to a gene.

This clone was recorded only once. CDR3 region: CASSLGTGGVQPQHF. The DNA for the CDR3 is TGTGCCAGCAGTTTAGGGACAGGGGGCGTTCAGCCCCAGCATTTT. The V gene is TRBV28, the J gene TRBJ1-5; 12 bases fit TRBD1. Germline CDR1 is MDHEN and CDR2 is SYDVKM. The CDR3 is 15 residues long. Trimming removed 2 bases from V and 6 bases from J; junction bases left unmatched: 2.

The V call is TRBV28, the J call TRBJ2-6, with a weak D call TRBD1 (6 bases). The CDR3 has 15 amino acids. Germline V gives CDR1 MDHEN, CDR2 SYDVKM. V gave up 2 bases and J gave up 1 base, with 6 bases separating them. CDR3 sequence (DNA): TGTGCCAGCAGTTTAACAGGGTCTGGGGCCAACGTCCTGACTTTC. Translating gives CASSLTGSGANVLTF. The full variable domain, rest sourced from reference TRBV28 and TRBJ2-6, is DVKVTQSSRYLVKRTGEKVFLECVQDMDHENMFWYRQDPGLGLRLIYFSYDVKMKEKGDIPEGYSVSREKKERFSLILESASTNQTSMYLCASSLTGSGANVLTFGAGSRLTVL.

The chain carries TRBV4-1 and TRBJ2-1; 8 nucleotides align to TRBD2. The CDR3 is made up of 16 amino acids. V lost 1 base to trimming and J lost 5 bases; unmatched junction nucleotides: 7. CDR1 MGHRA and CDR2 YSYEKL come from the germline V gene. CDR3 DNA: TGCGCCAGCAGCCAAGTAGGTCGGGGGGGCCACAATGAGCAGTTCTTC. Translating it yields CASSQVGRGGHNEQFF.

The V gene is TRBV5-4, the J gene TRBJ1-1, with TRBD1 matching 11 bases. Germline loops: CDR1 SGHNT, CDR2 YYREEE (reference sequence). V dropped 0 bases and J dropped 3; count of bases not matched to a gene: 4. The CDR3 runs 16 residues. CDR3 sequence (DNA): TGTGCCAGCAGCTTGGGAGGGGGACAGGGGGACACTGAAGCTTTCTTT. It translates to CASSLGGGQGDTEAFF.

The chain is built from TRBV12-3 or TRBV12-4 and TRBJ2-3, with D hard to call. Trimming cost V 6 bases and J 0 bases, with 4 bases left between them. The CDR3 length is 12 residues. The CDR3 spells CASSQSTDTQYF. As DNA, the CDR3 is TGTGCCAGCAGCCAAAGCACAGATACGCAGTATTTT.

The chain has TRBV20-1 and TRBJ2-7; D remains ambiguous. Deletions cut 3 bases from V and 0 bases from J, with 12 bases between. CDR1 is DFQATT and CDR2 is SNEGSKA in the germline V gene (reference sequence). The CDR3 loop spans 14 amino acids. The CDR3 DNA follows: TGCAGTGCTAGTATACAGCCGACCTCCTACGAGCAGTACTTC. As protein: CSASIQPTSYEQYF.

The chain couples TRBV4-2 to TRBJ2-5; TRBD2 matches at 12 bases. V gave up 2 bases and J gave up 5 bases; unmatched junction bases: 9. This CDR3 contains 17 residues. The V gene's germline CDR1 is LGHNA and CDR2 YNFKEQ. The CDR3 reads CASSQSPLAGGPETQYF. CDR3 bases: TGTGCCAGCAGCCAATCGCCTCTAGCGGGGGGGCCGGAGACCCAGTACTTC.

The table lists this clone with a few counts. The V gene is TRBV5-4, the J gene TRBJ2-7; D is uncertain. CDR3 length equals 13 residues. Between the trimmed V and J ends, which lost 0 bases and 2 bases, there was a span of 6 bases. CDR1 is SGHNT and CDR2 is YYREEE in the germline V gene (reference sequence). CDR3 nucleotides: TGTGCCAGCAGCTTGGACCAGACCTACGAGCAGTACTTC. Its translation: CASSLDQTYEQYF.

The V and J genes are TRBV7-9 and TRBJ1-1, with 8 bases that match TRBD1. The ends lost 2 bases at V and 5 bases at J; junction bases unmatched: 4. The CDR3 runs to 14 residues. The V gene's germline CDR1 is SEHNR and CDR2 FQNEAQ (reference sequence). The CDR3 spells CASSLRQGRTEAFF. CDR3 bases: TGTGCCAGCAGCTTAAGACAGGGGAGAACTGAAGCTTTCTTT.

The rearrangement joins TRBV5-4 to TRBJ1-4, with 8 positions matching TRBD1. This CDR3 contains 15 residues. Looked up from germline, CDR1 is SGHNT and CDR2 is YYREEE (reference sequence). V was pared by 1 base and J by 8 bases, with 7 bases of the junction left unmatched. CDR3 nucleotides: TGTGCCAGCAGCTTGAGAACAGGGGGTAACGAAAAACTGTTTTTT. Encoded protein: CASSLRTGGNEKLFF. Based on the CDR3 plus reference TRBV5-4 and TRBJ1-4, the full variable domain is ETGVTQSPTHLIKTRGQQVTLRCSSQSGHNTVSWYQQALGQGPQFIFQYYREEENGRGNFPPRFSGLQFPNYSSELNVNALELDDSALYLCASSLRTGGNEKLFFGSGTQLSVL.

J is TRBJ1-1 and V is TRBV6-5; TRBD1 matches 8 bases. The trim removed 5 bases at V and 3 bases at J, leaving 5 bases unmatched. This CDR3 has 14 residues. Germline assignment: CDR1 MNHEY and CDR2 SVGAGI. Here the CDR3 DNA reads TGTGCCAGCAGTACTACAGGGGGGGACACTGAAGCTTTCTTT. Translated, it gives CASSTTGGDTEAFF.

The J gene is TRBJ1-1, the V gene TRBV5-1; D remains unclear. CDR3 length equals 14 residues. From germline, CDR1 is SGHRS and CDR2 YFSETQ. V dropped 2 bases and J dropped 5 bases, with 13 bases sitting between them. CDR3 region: CASSLRSSGTEAFF. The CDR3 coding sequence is TGCGCCAGCAGCTTACGTAGTTCAGGAACTGAAGCTTTCTTT.